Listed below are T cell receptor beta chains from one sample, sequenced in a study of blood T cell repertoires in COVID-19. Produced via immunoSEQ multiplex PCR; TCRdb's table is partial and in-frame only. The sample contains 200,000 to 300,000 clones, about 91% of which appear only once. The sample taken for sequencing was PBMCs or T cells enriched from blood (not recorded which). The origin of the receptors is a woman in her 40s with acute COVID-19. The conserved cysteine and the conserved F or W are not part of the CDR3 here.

CDR3aa: ASSLGDREYNEQF
v_gene: TRBV5-1
j_gene: TRBJ2-1

CDR3aa: ATSDPGTGGGGDGYT
v_gene: TRBV24-1
j_gene: TRBJ1-2

CDR3aa: ASSHRGSPYEQY
v_gene: TRBV4-1
j_gene: TRBJ2-7

CDR3aa: ATRRPEDKLNTEAF
v_gene: TRBV5-1
j_gene: TRBJ1-1

CDR3aa: ASSVGPAGDEQF
v_gene: TRBV9
j_gene: TRBJ2-1

CDR3aa: ASRSWGQSEQY
v_gene: TRBV6-5
j_gene: TRBJ2-7

CDR3aa: ASSLAYRGGYYGYT
v_gene: TRBV7-2
j_gene: TRBJ1-2

CDR3aa: ASSYGANTEAF
v_gene: TRBV11-2
j_gene: TRBJ1-1

CDR3aa: ASGQDWWQNEKLF
v_gene: TRBV7-9
j_gene: TRBJ1-4

CDR3aa: ASSIVPGSNQPQH
v_gene: TRBV19
j_gene: TRBJ1-5

CDR3aa: ASSFLQGSTDTQY
v_gene: TRBV27
j_gene: TRBJ2-3

CDR3aa: ASSQVGTPIEAF
v_gene: TRBV16
j_gene: TRBJ1-1

CDR3aa: ASSQVGGTNEKLF
v_gene: TRBV14
j_gene: TRBJ1-4

CDR3aa: ASSQETGSTEAF
v_gene: TRBV3-1/TRBV3-2
j_gene: TRBJ1-1

CDR3aa: ASSLVEGQGSRELF
v_gene: TRBV7-9
j_gene: TRBJ2-2

CDR3aa: ASNARDRDNSPLH
v_gene: TRBV6-5
j_gene: TRBJ1-6

CDR3aa: ASSLRASQETQY
v_gene: TRBV27
j_gene: TRBJ2-5

CDR3aa: AWSVSLTDTQY
v_gene: TRBV30
j_gene: TRBJ2-3

CDR3aa: ATSDLGQGFNEQF
v_gene: TRBV24-1
j_gene: TRBJ2-1

CDR3aa: ASSLARAEDGYT
v_gene: TRBV5-1
j_gene: TRBJ1-2

CDR3aa: ASRKAGGRNNEQF
v_gene: TRBV11-2
j_gene: TRBJ2-1

CDR3aa: ASSQPRDRDGGAYGYT
v_gene: TRBV4-1
j_gene: TRBJ1-2

CDR3aa: ATSRGGTNTEAF
v_gene: TRBV15
j_gene: TRBJ1-1

CDR3aa: ASRSFLQQGPIRWTQH
v_gene: TRBV28
j_gene: TRBJ1-5

CDR3aa: ASSDRQVYNSPLH
v_gene: TRBV19
j_gene: TRBJ1-6

CDR3aa: ASKPTGQGNYGYT
v_gene: TRBV19
j_gene: TRBJ1-2

CDR3aa: ASSFGGPGTGELF
v_gene: TRBV5-4
j_gene: TRBJ2-2

CDR3aa: ASSFFALGQQTYGYT
v_gene: TRBV5-5
j_gene: TRBJ1-2

CDR3aa: ASSFDSSSGNTIY
v_gene: TRBV5-6
j_gene: TRBJ1-3

CDR3aa: ASSIEQGWAEAF
v_gene: TRBV19
j_gene: TRBJ1-1

CDR3aa: ASSGWDSNTEAF
v_gene: TRBV5-4
j_gene: TRBJ1-1

CDR3aa: ATSRQGGGTEAF
v_gene: TRBV15
j_gene: TRBJ1-1

CDR3aa: ASSAGTYGNTIY
v_gene: TRBV11-2
j_gene: TRBJ1-3

CDR3aa: ASSLGQGVDYGYT
v_gene: TRBV5-1
j_gene: TRBJ1-2

CDR3aa: AISRTSLGSYNEQF
v_gene: TRBV10-3
j_gene: TRBJ2-1

CDR3aa: ASSRDSNQPQH
v_gene: TRBV28
j_gene: TRBJ1-5

CDR3aa: AWSGQSNTEAF
v_gene: TRBV30
j_gene: TRBJ1-1

CDR3aa: ASGTLGSPLH
v_gene: TRBV3-1/TRBV3-2
j_gene: TRBJ1-6

CDR3aa: ASSKRSGNTIY
v_gene: TRBV12-3/TRBV12-4
j_gene: TRBJ1-3

CDR3aa: ASSQARQGAYFTDTQY
v_gene: TRBV4-1
j_gene: TRBJ2-3

CDR3aa: ASSHPGRRGKQETQY
v_gene: TRBV4-1
j_gene: TRBJ2-5

CDR3aa: ASLFNEKLF
v_gene: TRBV28
j_gene: TRBJ1-4

CDR3aa: ASKGGRNTGELF
v_gene: TRBV19
j_gene: TRBJ2-2

CDR3aa: ASILDRGQYEQY
v_gene: TRBV2
j_gene: TRBJ2-7

CDR3aa: ASSLQLGGGEAF
v_gene: TRBV7-2
j_gene: TRBJ1-1

CDR3aa: ASSQTAETQY
v_gene: TRBV14
j_gene: TRBJ2-5

CDR3aa: ASSLSLEQY
v_gene: TRBV28
j_gene: TRBJ2-7

CDR3aa: ASSTSRTGPSYGYT
v_gene: TRBV19
j_gene: TRBJ1-2

CDR3aa: ASRRTGAGETQY
v_gene: TRBV16
j_gene: TRBJ2-5

CDR3aa: ASSLAAGSNTEAF
v_gene: TRBV5-1
j_gene: TRBJ1-1

CDR3aa: ASSFGGMNTEAF
v_gene: TRBV28
j_gene: TRBJ1-1

CDR3aa: ASSPRGEAF
v_gene: TRBV12-3/TRBV12-4
j_gene: TRBJ1-1

CDR3aa: ASSFSASTQAYNEQF
v_gene: TRBV11-3
j_gene: TRBJ2-1

CDR3aa: ASSVGAEGAGGYT
v_gene: TRBV5-1
j_gene: TRBJ1-2

CDR3aa: ASSIETGEAF
v_gene: TRBV19
j_gene: TRBJ1-1

CDR3aa: ASSRPGQGFDSPLH
v_gene: TRBV7-8
j_gene: TRBJ1-6

CDR3aa: ASSLAGEGYEQY
v_gene: TRBV27
j_gene: TRBJ2-7

CDR3aa: ASSESGYLNTEAF
v_gene: TRBV25-1
j_gene: TRBJ1-1

CDR3aa: ASSLSGGRITEAF
v_gene: TRBV7-3
j_gene: TRBJ1-1